This TCR beta chain was documented in a study of T cell responses to AZD1222 COVID-19 vaccine. Overall study results and limits: Vaccine-associated CD4 TCRs spanned spike, dominant at 160-218 and 743-854. Baseline testing showed seropositivity in only a handful of AZD1222 recipients.

The CDR3 consists of 15 residues. Germline CDR1 reads SGHTA; CDR2 reads FQGTGA. The V gene end was trimmed by 5 bases and the J gene end by 4 bases; junction bases not matched to a gene: 6. The table came from immunoSEQ multiplex PCR; TCRdb's copy has only in-frame clones and leaves some out. The sample has some 190,000 clones, 85% to 95% seen once. This clone occurred once. The target antigen is unknown. The material was peripheral blood, obtained on day 0 of AZD1222 vaccination. The TCR sequence derives from an adult in good health. The chain is built from TRBV7-3 and TRBJ2-1; the match to TRBD2 covers 9 bases. The CDR3 nucleotides are TGTGCCAGCAGCCGCGGGGGGGCGGAGTACAATGAGCAGTTCTTC. Translation gives CASSRGGAEYNEQFF.